Each of the 17 T cell receptor beta chains below was sequenced from the same sample in a study of blood T cell repertoires in COVID-19. The repertoire was sequenced with immunoSEQ multiplex PCR; TCRdb's copy has only in-frame clones and lacks some. The table records around 87,000 clones, roughly 79% of them present only once. The specimen sequenced was peripheral blood. These TCRs come from a woman older than 75 with acute or convalescent COVID-19.

The chain is built from TRBV7-3 and TRBJ2-2, with D possibly matching TRBD1 (6 bases). The CDR3 loop spans 14 amino acids. Trimming stripped 4 bases from V and 3 bases from J, with 9 bases between. Germline V gives CDR1 SGHTA, CDR2 FQGTGA. CDR3 in amino acids: CASSSQGYTGELFF. Here the CDR3 DNA reads TGTGCCAGCAGCTCACAGGGCTACACCGGGGAGCTGTTTTTT.

The V and J genes are TRBV28 and TRBJ1-3; perhaps TRBD1 as D (5 bases). Germline V gene sequence: CDR1 MDHEN, CDR2 SYDVKM. The CDR3 has 16 amino acids. Trimming pared 1 base from V and 4 bases from J, leaving 14 bases between. CDR3 sequence: CASSLYQGSGGNTIYF. The CDR3 bases are TGTGCCAGCAGTTTATACCAGGGTTCTGGAGGAAACACCATATATTTT.

The V and J genes are TRBV28 and TRBJ1-6, with a weak D call TRBD1 (5 bases). There are 14 residues in the CDR3. Trimming removed 3 bases from V and 11 bases from J, with 14 bases in between. CDR1 and CDR2 (germline): MDHEN, SYDVKM. In nucleotides, the CDR3 is TGTGCCAGCAGTTTCGGGGGACGAACGACACCCCTCCACTTT. This gives the protein CASSFGGRTTPLHF.

V is TRBV7-2 and J is TRBJ2-5; 9 bases are a match to TRBD2. Germline CDR1 SGHTA, CDR2 FQGNSA. The CDR3 covers 15 residues. V lost 2 bases to trimming and J lost 5 bases; unmatched junction nucleotides: 6. Here the CDR3 DNA reads TGTGCCAGCAGCTTAACGATAGCGGGAGTTGAGACCCAGTACTTC. Residues: CASSLTIAGVETQYF.

CDR3 region: CASSLGQGLADPTQYF. In nucleotides, the CDR3 is TGTGCCAGCAGCTTGGGGCAGGGACTAGCCGATCCTACGCAGTATTTT. V is TRBV7-9 and J is TRBJ2-3; 9 bases line up with TRBD2. This CDR3 region has 16 residues. V gave up 3 bases and J gave up 8 bases; unmatched junction bases: 12. Looked up from germline, CDR1 is SEHNR and CDR2 is FQNEAQ (reference sequence).

V and J are TRBV6-5 and TRBJ1-5, with D unclear. CDR1 MNHEY and CDR2 SVGAGI come from the germline V gene. This CDR3 region has 13 residues. Trimming stripped 8 bases from V and 4 bases from J, with 12 bases between. CDR3 nucleotide sequence: TGTGCCAGCTCGGTGATAGCAAATCAGCCCCAGCATTTT. Protein sequence: CASSVIANQPQHF.

The chain recombines TRBV2 with TRBJ2-5, with TRBD2 matching over 8 bases. The junction had 7 bases not matched to a gene; V was cut back by 6 bases and J by 4 bases. The CDR3 totals 14 residues. Germline values: CDR1 SNHLY, CDR2 FYNNEI. The CDR3 spells CASSAGLAAETQYF. Written as DNA, the CDR3 is TGTGCCAGCAGCGCCGGACTAGCCGCAGAGACCCAGTACTTC. The whole variable domain, remainder taken from reference TRBV2 and TRBJ2-5, is EPEVTQTPSHQVTQMGQEVILRCVPISNHLYFYWYRQILGQKVEFLVSFYNNEISEKSEIFDDQFSVERPDGSNFTLKIRSTKLEDSAMYFCASSAGLAAETQYFGPGTRLLVL.

V and J are TRBV3-1 (or the pseudogene TRBV3-2) and TRBJ2-2, with D tentatively TRBD1 (6 bases). Between the trimmed V and J ends, which lost 4 bases and 1 base, there was a span of 13 bases. CDR3 length equals 16 residues. Germline lookup yields CDR1 LGHDT and CDR2 YNNKEL (reference sequence). Written as DNA, the CDR3 is TGTGCCAGCAGCCTCCAGGGGATGGGGAACACCGGGGAGCTGTTTTTT. Amino acid sequence: CASSLQGMGNTGELFF.

The J gene is TRBJ2-1, the V gene TRBV19, with D tentatively TRBD2 (5 bases). Trimming pared 7 bases from V and 0 bases from J, leaving 13 bases between. Germline CDR1 is LNHDA and CDR2 is SQIVND (reference sequence). The CDR3 has 15 amino acids. The CDR3 sequence: CASIPTGSSYNEQFF. CDR3 nucleotides: TGTGCCAGTATCCCTACGGGGAGCTCCTACAATGAGCAGTTCTTC.

CDR3 nucleotide sequence: TGTGCCAGCAGCTCGGGGACTAGCGGGAGGCGGAATACGCAGTATTTT. Amino acid sequence: CASSSGTSGRRNTQYF. The chain is built from TRBV7-2 and TRBJ2-3, with TRBD2 identical over 15 bases. The junction had 6 bases not matched to a gene; V was cut back by 4 bases and J by 7 bases. The CDR3 has 16 residues. The germline V gene has CDR1 SGHTA and CDR2 FQGNSA.

V and J are TRBV20-1 and TRBJ1-2; D gene unclear. Between the trimmed V and J ends, which lost 3 bases and 2 bases, there was a span of 16 bases. Germline V gives CDR1 DFQATT, CDR2 SNEGSKA (reference sequence). This CDR3 comprises 15 residues. CDR3 sequence reads: CSASVRDTFNYGYTF. The CDR3 DNA reads as TGCAGTGCTAGTGTCAGAGACACCTTCAACTATGGCTACACCTTC.

The chain recombines TRBV2 with TRBJ2-7, with 10 positions matching TRBD2. The CDR3 contains 14 residues. V lost 3 bases to trimming and J lost 7 bases; unmatched junction nucleotides: 6. CDR1 is SNHLY and CDR2 is FYNNEI in the germline V gene. Written as DNA, the CDR3 is TGTGCCAGCAGTGAGGCTAGCGGGAGAAGGGAGCAGTACTTC. Translation gives CASSEASGRREQYF.

The V call is TRBV19, the J call TRBJ2-1; TRBD1 matches at 7 bases. V shed 2 bases, J shed 3 bases, and the junction held 13 bases outside the gene matches. The CDR3 runs to 18 residues. Per the germline V gene, CDR1 is LNHDA and CDR2 is SQIVND (reference sequence). The CDR3 region is CASSIPSVEQGVYNEQFF. CDR3 DNA: TGTGCCAGTAGTATACCCTCAGTCGAGCAGGGGGTCTACAATGAGCAGTTCTTC.

In its sample, this clone was seen a few times. This rearrangement joins TRBV5-1 to TRBJ1-1, with a weak D call TRBD1 (6 bases). Germline CDR1 and CDR2: SGHRS and YFSETQ. This CDR3 spans 15 amino acids. Trimming pared 4 bases from V and 0 bases from J, leaving 13 bases between. CDR3 in amino acids: CASSPEGGMNTEAFF. CDR3 in DNA: TGCGCCAGCAGCCCCGAGGGGGGGATGAACACTGAAGCTTTCTTT.

The gene calls are TRBV2 and TRBJ2-3; D might be TRBD2 (6 bases). V lost 6 bases, J lost 2 bases, and 9 bases lay in between. Germline V CDR1 and CDR2: SNHLY, FYNNEI. The length of the CDR3 is 13 residues. CDR3 residues: CASRRLVTDTQYF. Written as DNA, the CDR3 is TGTGCCAGCAGACGACTAGTCACAGATACGCAGTATTTT.

The chain couples TRBV6-5 to TRBJ2-7; TRBD2 is a possible D gene (5 bases). Trimming took off 5 bases at V and 6 bases at J, with 14 bases between the two ends. In germline, CDR1 is MNHEY, CDR2 SVGAGI. The CDR3 runs to 13 residues. The CDR3 sequence: CASSRRESGEQYF. CDR3 sequence (DNA): TGTGCCAGCAGTCGCCGGGAAAGCGGCGAGCAGTACTTC.

V is TRBV11-1 and J is TRBJ2-2; D uncertain. The CDR3 is 12 amino acids. CDR1 SGHAT and CDR2 FQDESV come from the germline V gene (reference sequence). Trimming left V 2 bases short and J 7 bases short, with 5 bases between. This CDR3 is CASSLISGELFF. In DNA, the CDR3 is TGTGCCAGCAGCTTAATCAGCGGGGAGCTGTTTTTT.